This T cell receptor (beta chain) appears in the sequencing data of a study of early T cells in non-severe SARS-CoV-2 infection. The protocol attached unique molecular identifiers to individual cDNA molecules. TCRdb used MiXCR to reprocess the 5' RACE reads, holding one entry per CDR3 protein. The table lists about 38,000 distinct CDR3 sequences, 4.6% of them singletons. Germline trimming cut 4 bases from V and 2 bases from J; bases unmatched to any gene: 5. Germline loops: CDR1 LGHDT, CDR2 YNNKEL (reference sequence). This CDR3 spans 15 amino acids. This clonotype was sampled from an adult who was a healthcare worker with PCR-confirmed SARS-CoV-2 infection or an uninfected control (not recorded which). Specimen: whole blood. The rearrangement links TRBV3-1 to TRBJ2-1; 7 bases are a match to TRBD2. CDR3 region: CASSRSGEPYNEQFF. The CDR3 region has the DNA TGTGCCAGCAGCCGGAGCGGGGAGCCCTACAATGAGCAGTTCTTC.